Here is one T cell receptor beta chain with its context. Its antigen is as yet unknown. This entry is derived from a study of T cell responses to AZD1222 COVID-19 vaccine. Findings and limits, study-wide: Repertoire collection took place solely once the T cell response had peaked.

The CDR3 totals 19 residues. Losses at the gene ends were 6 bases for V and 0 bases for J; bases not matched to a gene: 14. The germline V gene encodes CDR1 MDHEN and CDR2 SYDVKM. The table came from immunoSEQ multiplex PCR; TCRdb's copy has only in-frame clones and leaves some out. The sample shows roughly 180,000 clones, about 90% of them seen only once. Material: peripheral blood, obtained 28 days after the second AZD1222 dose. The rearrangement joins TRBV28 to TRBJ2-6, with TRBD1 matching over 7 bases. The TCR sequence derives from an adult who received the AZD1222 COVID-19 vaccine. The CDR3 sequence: CASSREGAYTFSGANVLTF. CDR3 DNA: TGTGCCAGCAGCCGAGAGGGGGCTTACACTTTCTCTGGGGCCAACGTCCTGACTTTC.